The clone carrying this T cell receptor beta chain was observed at least ten times. The antigen is not known. RNA transcripts were the template for amplifying TCR beta CDR3 regions. Primed by the HTBI set, a first-round RT-PCR was run on the TCR CDR3. TCRdb called the multiplex PCR reads again in MiXCR, with one record for every CDR3 protein. The data contain under 550,000 distinct CDR3 sequences, roughly 13% of them singletons. These data come from a study of T cells in Graves' hyperthyroidism and ophthalmopathy. The CDR3 totals 16 residues. Germline lookup yields CDR1 SGHRS and CDR2 YFSETQ. V gave up 0 bases and J gave up 1 base, with 11 bases separating them. Study conclusions and caveats: Expanded thyroid clonotypes (above 0.001) were mostly also found in blood.

Those patients with uncontrolled infection, other autoimmune disease, pregnancy or lactation were excluded. Source material: blood. The rearrangement uses TRBV5-1 and TRBJ1-3; unclear D gene. The source of this sequence is a woman aged 18 to 35 with Graves' hyperthyroidism. The CDR3 nucleotides read TGCGCCAGCAGCTTGGAGGCGGCCGGGTCTGGAAACACCATATATTTT. Translated: CASSLEAAGSGNTIYF. The whole variable domain, filled in from reference TRBV5-1 and TRBJ1-3, reads KAGVTQTPRYLIKTRGQQVTLSCSPISGHRSVSWYQQTPGQGLQFLFEYFSETQRNKGNFPGRFSGRQFSNSRSEMNVSTLELGDSALYLCASSLEAAGSGNTIYFGEGSWLTVV.